The T cell receptor (beta chain) described here comes from a study of siplizumab effects on memory and regulatory T cells. Germline trimming cut 4 bases from V and 0 bases from J; bases unmatched to any gene: 5. The CDR3 is 15 amino acids. The germline CDR1 and CDR2 sequences are GTSNPN and SVGIG (reference sequence). Remarks on this clone: As yet, its antigen is unknown.

Study-wide findings and caveats: Most proliferating CD4+ or CD8+ clones, roughly 75-96%, had no naive or memory assignment. Mappable alloreactive CD4+ clones came from Treg cells more than 60% of the time on average with siplizumab, against 25% to 30% in controls.

TCR templates numbering 75,000 to 100,000 were assayed per sample. Data came from immunoSEQ multiplex PCR; TCRdb stores just in-frame clones and leaves some out. The repertoire holds 90,000 to 95,000 clones, with over 85% as singletons. Sequenced sample: CD8+ T cells sorted from blood. The chain recombines TRBV30 with TRBJ2-3, with 9 positions matching TRBD2. This clonotype was obtained from a human donor in good health. The CDR3 loop is CAWTRLAVSTDTQYF. The DNA of the CDR3 is TGTGCCTGGACGCGACTAGCGGTGAGCACAGATACGCAGTATTTT.